The clone carrying this T cell receptor (beta chain) has a single count. Original processing notes: The authors estimated nucleated cell counts from reference gene primer amplification. Measured with immunoSEQ multiplex PCR; TCRdb has only the in-frame clones, and not every one. V and J calls and clone size are given by that table; D and trimming were obtained from the DNA. The repertoire consists of 100,000 or so clones, with more than 90% occurring once and the leading ten covering 5.7%. This sample stems from a study of blood T cell repertoires in COVID-19. Study-wide background: T cells, B-cell-depleted T cells, or PBMCs provided the cDNA or gDNA that served as material.

The CDR3 consists of 15 residues. V lost 5 bases and J lost 5; bases outside the gene matches: 12. The germline V gene has CDR1 SGHTA and CDR2 FQGNSA. V and J are TRBV7-2 and TRBJ2-7; 7 bases agree with TRBD1. The TCR sequence derives from a man between 65 and 85 years old with acute or convalescent COVID-19. The sequenced material came from peripheral blood. This chain's CDR3 is CASSQGDSSGNEQYF. The CDR3 nucleotides are TGTGCCAGCAGCCAAGGGGACAGCTCTGGAAACGAGCAGTACTTC.